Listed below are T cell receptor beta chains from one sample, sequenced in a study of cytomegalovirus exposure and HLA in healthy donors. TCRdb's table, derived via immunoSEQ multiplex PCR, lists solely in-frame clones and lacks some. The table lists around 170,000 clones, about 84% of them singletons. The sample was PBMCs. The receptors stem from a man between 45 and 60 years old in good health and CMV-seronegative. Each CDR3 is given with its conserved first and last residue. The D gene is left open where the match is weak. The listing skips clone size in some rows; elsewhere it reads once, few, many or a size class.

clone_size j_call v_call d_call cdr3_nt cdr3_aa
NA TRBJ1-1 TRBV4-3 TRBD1 TGCGCCAGCAGCCAAGATAGCGCAGGGGGCGCGACTGAAGCTTTCTTT CASSQDSAGGATEAFF
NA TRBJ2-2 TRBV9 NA TGTGCCATCCCACACCTACCGGGAGACAAAACCGGGGAGCTGTTTTTT CAIPHLPGDKTGELFF
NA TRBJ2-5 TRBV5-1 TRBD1 TGCGCCAGCAGCCCCGGGACAGTGGGACAAGAGACCCAGTACTTC CASSPGTVGQETQYF
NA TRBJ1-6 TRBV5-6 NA TGTGCCAGCAGCTTTGGTCCGGATAATTCACCCCTCCACTTT CASSFGPDNSPLHF
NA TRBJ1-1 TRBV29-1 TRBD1 TGCAGCTCCAGACAGGGGACGAACACTGAAGCTTTCTTT CSSRQGTNTEAFF
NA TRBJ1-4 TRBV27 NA TGTGCCAGCAGTCAGCTCCCACAGGCTAATGAAAAACTGTTTTTT CASSQLPQANEKLFF
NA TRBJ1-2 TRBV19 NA TGTGCCAGCGGGGGTGGCTACACCTTC CASGGGYTF
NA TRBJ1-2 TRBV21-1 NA TGTGCCAGCAGGGCGGACAGGGGAAGGCATGGCTACACCTTC CASRADRGRHGYTF
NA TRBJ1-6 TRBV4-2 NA TGTGCCAGCAGCCAAGTCCAGGACAGTAACAATTCACCCCTCCACTTT CASSQVQDSNNSPLHF
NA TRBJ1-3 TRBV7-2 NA TGTGCCAGCAGCGTATCGCTCCTGAGCTCTGGAAACACCATATATTTT CASSVSLLSSGNTIYF
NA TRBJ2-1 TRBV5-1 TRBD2 TGCGCCAGCAGCTTAACTAGCGGGGGGGCCTATGAGCAGTTCTTC CASSLTSGGAYEQFF
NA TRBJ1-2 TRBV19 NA TGTGCCAGTAGTAGAGGGAGCCGGGGTGGCTACACCTTC CASSRGSRGGYTF
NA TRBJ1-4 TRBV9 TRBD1 TGTGCCAGCAGCGGCCGGGACAGTGATGAAAAACTGTTTTTT CASSGRDSDEKLFF
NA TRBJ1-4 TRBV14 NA TGTGCCAGCAGCCATATCAGGGGAGCTAATGAAAAACTGTTTTTT CASSHIRGANEKLFF
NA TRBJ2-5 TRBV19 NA TGTGCCAGTAGTATAGCAGGCGATCCTCGTGGGACCCAGTACTTC CASSIAGDPRGTQYF
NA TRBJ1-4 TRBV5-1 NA TGCGCCAGCCGGGGGGGCACTAATGAAAAACTGTTTTTT CASRGGTNEKLFF
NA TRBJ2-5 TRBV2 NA TGTGCCAGCAGGAGACGGACAAACCAAGAGACCCAGTACTTC CASRRRTNQETQYF
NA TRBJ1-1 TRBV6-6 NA TGTGCCAGCATCGCCGGGACGGGAGCTTCCTTT CASIAGTGASF
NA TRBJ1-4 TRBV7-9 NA TGTGCCAGCAGCTCATTTGGGGCGGGGCCCGAGGCAACTAATGAAAAACTGTTTTTT CASSSFGAGPEATNEKLFF
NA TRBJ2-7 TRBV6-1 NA TGTGCCAGCATCCGGGAAAGCGAGCAGTACTTC CASIRESEQYF
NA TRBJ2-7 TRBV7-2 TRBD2 TGTGCCAGCAGCTCGGTGGGGGGGTACGAGCAGTACTTC CASSSVGGYEQYF
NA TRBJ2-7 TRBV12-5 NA TGTGCTAGTGGTTTCCTCAGGGCAACGGCCCCTGACTCCTACGAGCAGTACTTC CASGFLRATAPDSYEQYF
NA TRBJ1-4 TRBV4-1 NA TGCGCCAGCAGCCAGGGCCGTTATAATGAAAAACTGTTTTTT CASSQGRYNEKLFF
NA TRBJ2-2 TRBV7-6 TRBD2 TGTGCCAGCAGCCCAGGGGAGTTAGCGGGGACGAATTCCGGGGAGCTGTTTTTT CASSPGELAGTNSGELFF
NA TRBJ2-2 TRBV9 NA TGTGCCAGCAGCGTAGGTTCCCCGGGGGCCGGGGAGCTGTTTTTT CASSVGSPGAGELFF
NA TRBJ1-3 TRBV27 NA TGTGCCAGCAGTTTGGGCAAGGGGAACACCATATATTTT CASSLGKGNTIYF
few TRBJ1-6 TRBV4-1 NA TGCGCCAGCAGCCAAGAGGACTTCTCCTATAATTCACCCCTCCACTTT CASSQEDFSYNSPLHF
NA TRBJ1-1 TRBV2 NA TGTGCCAGCGTGGGGGAGGTGGCAGCTGGTACTGAAGCTTTCTTT CASVGEVAAGTEAFF
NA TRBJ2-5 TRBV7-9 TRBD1 TGTGCCAGCAGCTTGGACAGGACCCAAGAGACCCAGTACTTC CASSLDRTQETQYF
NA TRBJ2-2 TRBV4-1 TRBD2 TGCGCCAGCAGCCACCACGGGGGGGCTAACACCGGGGAGCTGTTTTTT CASSHHGGANTGELFF
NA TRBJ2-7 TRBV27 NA TGTGCCAGCAGACTAAGCCTAACGGGAGTCTACGAGCAGTACTTC CASRLSLTGVYEQYF
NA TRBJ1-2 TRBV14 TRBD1 TGTGCCAGCAGCCAAGTACGGACAGGGCTGGGGGGCTACACCTTC CASSQVRTGLGGYTF
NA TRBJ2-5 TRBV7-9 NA TGTGCCAGCAGCTCCCAGGGGCGCGAGACCCAGTACTTC CASSSQGRETQYF
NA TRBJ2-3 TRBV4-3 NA TGCGCCAGCAGCCAAGAGTTGGCCACAGATACGCAGTATTTT CASSQELATDTQYF
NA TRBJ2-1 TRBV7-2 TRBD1 TGTGCCAGCAGCGCTAACCCCATCCGGGACAGCTACAATGAGCAGTTCTTC CASSANPIRDSYNEQFF
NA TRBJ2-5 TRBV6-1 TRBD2 TGTGCCAGCGGGACTAGCGGGGGGGCCGGAGAGACCCAGTACTTC CASGTSGGAGETQYF
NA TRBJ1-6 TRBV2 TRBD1 TGTGCCAGCAGTGCAGATGGTGACAGGGGGAGGTCACCCCTCCACTTT CASSADGDRGRSPLHF
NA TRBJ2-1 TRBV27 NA TGTGCCAGCAGTGCCTCCGGGACTCGGGGAAACAATGAGCAGTTCTTC CASSASGTRGNNEQFF
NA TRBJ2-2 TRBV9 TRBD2 TGTGCCAGCAGCGTAGAGGCGGGGGGCCGCACCGGGGAGCTGTTTTTT CASSVEAGGRTGELFF
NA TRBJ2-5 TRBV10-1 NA TGCGCCAGGAGGGACACCCCCATTGAGACCCAGTACTTC CARRDTPIETQYF
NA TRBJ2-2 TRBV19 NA TGTGCCAGTAGCCCGGGTCTCGGGGAGCTGTTTTTT CASSPGLGELFF
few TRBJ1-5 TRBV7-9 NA TGTGCCAGCAGCTTATACCGGGAGGGGAAAAGTAGCAATCAGCCCCAGCATTTT CASSLYREGKSSNQPQHF
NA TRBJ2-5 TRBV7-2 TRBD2 TGTGCCAGCAGTCTAGGACTAGCGGGAGAGACCCAGTACTTC CASSLGLAGETQYF
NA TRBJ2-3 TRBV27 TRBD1 TGTGCCAGCAGTTTAACGTTTGGGGACAGGGGAACAGATACGCAGTATTTT CASSLTFGDRGTDTQYF
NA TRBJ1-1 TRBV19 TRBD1 TGTGCCAGTAGTAAGAAACAGGGGGCTGAAGCTTTCTTT CASSKKQGAEAFF
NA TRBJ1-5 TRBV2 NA TGTGCCAGCATGGGGGCAATGAGCAATCAGCCCCAGCATTTT CASMGAMSNQPQHF
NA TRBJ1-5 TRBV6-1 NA TGTGCCAGCAGGCGGACCGCCGGGGGGGAGCCCCAGCATTTT CASRRTAGGEPQHF
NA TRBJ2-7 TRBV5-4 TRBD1 TGTGCCAGCAGCGCCGGGACAGGCCCCTACGAGCAGTACTTC CASSAGTGPYEQYF
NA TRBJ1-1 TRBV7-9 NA TGTTCCAGCAGTCCTCAGGACACTGAAGCTTTCTTT CSSSPQDTEAFF
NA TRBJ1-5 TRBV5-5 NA TGTGCCAGCAGCTTGGATGGGGGCCAGCGTCAGCCCCAGCATTTT CASSLDGGQRQPQHF
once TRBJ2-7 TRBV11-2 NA TGTGCCAGCAGCTTAGTCGCCACTTTCCCCGGGGACTTC CASSLVATFPGDF
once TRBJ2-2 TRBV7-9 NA TGTGCCAGCAGCTTAGCGTGGGGCAGCACCGGGGAGCTGTTTTTT CASSLAWGSTGELFF
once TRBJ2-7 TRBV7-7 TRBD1 TGTGCTAGCAGCTTATTATACAGGGGTGTGTACGAGCAGTACTTC CASSLLYRGVYEQYF
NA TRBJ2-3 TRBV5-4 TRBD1 TGTGCCAGCAGCTCAGGGGGTGGCCGTACAGATACGCAGTATTTT CASSSGGGRTDTQYF
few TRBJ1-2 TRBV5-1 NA TGCGCCAGCAGCTTGGGGGGCGCGGACTATGGCTACACCTTC CASSLGGADYGYTF